The subject of this entry is one T cell receptor beta chain. The antigen remains unidentified. The sample belongs to a study of shared clonotypes between healthy human individuals. The protocol was immunoSEQ multiplex PCR, while the TCRdb copy is restricted to in-frame clones and leaves out a portion. The repertoire includes about 710,000 clones, 72% of them detected once, and approximately 2% sits in the top ten. General observations from the study: Generation probabilities were higher for clonotypes shared across all four sorted-subset donors than for unshared ones.

The material sequenced was memory CD4+ T cells sorted from blood. Noted subset: CD45RA-negative fraction. The receptor's source is a woman aged 25-40 years in good health.

CDR3 region: CASSPVLAGEYEQYF. For the CDR3, the DNA is TGTGCCAGCTCACCAGTACTAGCGGGAGAATACGAGCAGTACTTC. J is TRBJ2-7 and V is TRBV18; 11 bases map to TRBD2. The germline gives CDR1 KGHSH, CDR2 LQKENI. The V and J ends lost 2 bases and 4 bases, in that order; junction bases with no gene match: 4. The CDR3 runs to 15 residues.